The rows below give T cell receptor beta chains drawn from one sample of a study of CD8+ T cells in alopecia areata. TCRdb keeps only in-frame clones here, not all; method: immunoSEQ multiplex PCR. The data show about 120,000 clones, more than 40% seen once. The sample here was CD4+ T cells sorted from blood, taken at week 4, from a patient treated with tofacitinib. The receptor set was obtained from a human donor with alopecia areata. The CDR3 runs from the conserved cysteine through the conserved F or W. The D gene is left open where the match is weak. Size is omitted from some rows. Given values are once, few, many or a class for expanded clones.

-,TRBJ2-1,TRBV27,-,TGTGCCAGCAGTATGTCGGGTCCCCTCAATGAGCAGTTCTTC,CASSMSGPLNEQFF
-,TRBJ2-7,TRBV7-2,-,TGTGCCAGCAGCTTAGGTAGGCTTCTATCCTACGAGCAGTACTTC,CASSLGRLLSYEQYF
TRBD1,TRBJ1-2,TRBV6-6,-,TGTGCCAGCAGTTCAGGACAGGGAGCTAACTATGGCTACACCTTC,CASSSGQGANYGYTF
TRBD1,TRBJ1-2,TRBV30,-,TGTGCCTGGAGCACAGGGGCGCAATATGGCTACACCTTC,CAWSTGAQYGYTF
-,TRBJ2-5,TRBV10-3,-,TGTGCCATCAGTGAGCCCAGGGAGACCCAGTACTTC,CAISEPRETQYF
-,TRBJ2-7,TRBV6-1,-,TGTGCCAGCAGTGCCTGGGGAGCAGACGAGCAGTACTTC,CASSAWGADEQYF
-,TRBJ1-1,TRBV5-1,-,TGCGCCAGCAGCTTGGAAGGATTTATGAACACTGAAGCTTTCTTT,CASSLEGFMNTEAFF
-,TRBJ2-4,TRBV7-3,-,TGTGCCAGCAGCCCAGGGACGGATCACATTCAGTACTTC,CASSPGTDHIQYF
TRBD2,TRBJ2-1,TRBV6-5,-,TGTGCCAGCAGTTGGGGACTAGCGGCCTCCGAGCAGTTCTTC,CASSWGLAASEQFF
-,TRBJ2-2,TRBV5-1,-,TGCGCCAGCAGCCCCCTGCGGGACACTAACACCGGGGAGCTGTTTTTT,CASSPLRDTNTGELFF
-,TRBJ1-4,TRBV6-6,-,TGTGCCAGTAGTTCCCGGGGTGCAAGAACAGAAAAACTGTTTTTT,CASSSRGARTEKLFF
-,TRBJ2-4,TRBV30,-,TGTGCCTTCTCGTTCCGGGTTCCGGAAAACATTCAGTACTTC,CAFSFRVPENIQYF
-,TRBJ1-2,TRBV6-5,-,TGTGCCAGCAGTTACCGGACGGACTATGGCTACACCTTC,CASSYRTDYGYTF
-,TRBJ2-2,TRBV27,-,TGTGCCAGCAGTTTATCAGGGTCTACCGGGGAGCTGTTTTTT,CASSLSGSTGELFF
TRBD1,TRBJ1-1,TRBV30,few,TGTGCCTGGAGGGCAGGGGGCCACACTGAAGCTTTCTTT,CAWRAGGHTEAFF
-,TRBJ1-2,TRBV5-6,-,TGTGCCAGCAGCTTGGGACAGATTCGTTATGGCTACACCTTC,CASSLGQIRYGYTF
TRBD1,TRBJ1-1,TRBV28,-,TGTGCCAGCAGCTACGCTCAGGGGGGAACTGAAGCTTTCTTT,CASSYAQGGTEAFF
-,TRBJ1-3,TRBV19,few,TGTGCCAGTCGCGAACGGTTCTCTGGAAACACCATATATTTT,CASRERFSGNTIYF
-,TRBJ1-1,TRBV7-9,-,TGTGCCAGCAGCTTAAATAGCTGGTCTGAAGCTTTCTTT,CASSLNSWSEAFF
TRBD1,TRBJ1-1,TRBV29-1,once,TGCAGCGTTTTAGAGACAGGGAAGGGCACTGAAGCTTTCTTT,CSVLETGKGTEAFF